The clone carrying this T cell receptor beta chain was observed a handful of times. CD45RO/CCR7/CD25/CD127/CD95/CD27 sorting isolated CD4+ naive, central memory, regulatory and stem cell-like memory cells. The length of the CDR3 is 13 residues. Trimming at V came to 8 bases and at J to 6 bases, leaving 7 bases not matched to a gene. In germline, CDR1 is SGHTA, CDR2 FQGNSA. The sample originates from a study of beta chain features in type 1 diabetes. Study context: Over all samples combined, 107,917,701 sorted cells were examined.

The study reverse transcribed the entire isolated RNA, so it sequenced expressed TCRB transcripts. Clones were read by immunoSEQ multiplex PCR, and TCRdb kept only the in-frame ones, dropping some. The sample lists around 310,000 clones, approximately 9.9% occurring once. The V call is TRBV7-2, the J call TRBJ2-4; 7 positions match TRBD1. The sample was naive CD4+ T cells from blood. This receptor was taken from a young woman in good health. CDR3 bases: TGTGCCAGCCAAAACAGGGGATCAAACATTCAGTACTTC. Protein: CASQNRGSNIQYF.